Only one count was recorded for the clone carrying this T cell receptor (beta chain). Germline V lookup: CDR1 SEHNR, CDR2 FQNEAQ (reference sequence). This CDR3 has 16 residues. J lost 2 bases, V lost 1 base, and 6 bases had no gene match. The sample is drawn from a study of cytomegalovirus exposure and HLA in healthy donors. PCR was performed using 60 Vbeta and 13 Jbeta primers. Profiled with immunoSEQ multiplex PCR; TCRdb holds only in-frame clones, not every one. Here the sample spans under 200,000 clones, around 80% being singletons. The chain has TRBV7-9 and TRBJ2-5; 8 bases are shared with TRBD1. The clonotype comes from a human donor in good health. The sample comprised PBMCs. CDR3 sequence reads: CASSLVGQGAQETQYF. CDR3 nucleotide sequence: TGTGCCAGCAGCTTAGTGGGCCAGGGGGCACAAGAGACCCAGTACTTC.